There are a few counts of the clone carrying this T cell receptor beta chain. The data are from a study of blood T cell repertoires in COVID-19. This table comes from immunoSEQ multiplex PCR, and its TCRdb copy is limited to in-frame clones, with some not included. In the table there are around 250,000 clones, approximately 85% of which are singletons. V lost 6 bases to trimming and J lost 7 bases; unmatched junction nucleotides: 9. The CDR3 is 14 residues long. Germline loops: CDR1 MNHEY, CDR2 SVGAGI. The chain combines TRBV6-5 with TRBJ1-1, with TRBD1 matching 9 bases. The TCR sequence derives from a woman in her 50s who had been exposed to COVID-19. Sequencing was performed on PBMCs or T cells enriched from blood (not recorded which). The CDR3 reads CASRRQGDNGEAFF. CDR3 in DNA: TGTGCCAGCAGACGACAGGGGGATAACGGTGAAGCTTTCTTT.